A selection of T cell receptor beta chains follows, all from one sample in a study of post-analysis software for immune sequencing data. In TCRdb, the PCR reads were re-called with MiXCR into one record per CDR3 protein. The sample includes 750,000 to 900,000 distinct CDR3 sequences, more than 45% of them seen just once. The sample comprised blood. These receptors all come from a girl aged 5-17 years with multiple sclerosis. The CDR3 runs from the conserved cysteine through the conserved F or W. Each record gives: D gene, CDR3 length, J gene, V gene, clone size, CDR3 protein, CDR3 DNA. D genes are given only for firm matches. Clone size is not always given. Where it is, it says once, few, many or a class for expanded clones.

D: .
length: 15
J: TRBJ2-7
V: TRBV3-1
size: .
CDR3: CASSQDTGGRYEQYF
DNA: TGTGCCAGCAGCCAAGATACGGGGGGCAGATACGAGCAGTACTTC

D: .
length: 13
J: TRBJ2-7
V: TRBV29-1
size: .
CDR3: CSVSRGEGYEQYF
DNA: TGCAGCGTTTCCAGGGGGGAGGGCTACGAGCAGTACTTC

D: .
length: 14
J: TRBJ2-7
V: TRBV28
size: few
CDR3: CASSLAGGADEQYF
DNA: TGTGCCAGCAGTTTAGCTGGGGGCGCGGACGAGCAGTACTTC

D: TRBD2
length: 18
J: TRBJ2-7
V: TRBV20-1
size: few
CDR3: CSARDQGTSGLLSYEQYF
DNA: TGCAGTGCTAGAGATCAGGGGACTAGCGGCTTACTCTCCTACGAGCAGTACTTC

D: TRBD1
length: 15
J: TRBJ2-1
V: TRBV7-9
size: .
CDR3: CASSRGTGGGNEQFF
DNA: TGTGCCAGCAGCCGCGGGACAGGGGGTGGGAATGAGCAGTTCTTC

D: TRBD2
length: 15
J: TRBJ2-1
V: TRBV29-1
size: .
CDR3: CSVDLGLEGLGEQFF
DNA: TGCAGCGTTGACCTGGGACTAGAGGGCTTGGGGGAGCAGTTCTTC

D: TRBD1
length: 15
J: TRBJ2-7
V: TRBV20-1
size: .
CDR3: CSAGGPGQGFYEQYF
DNA: TGCAGTGCTGGCGGTCCGGGACAGGGATTCTACGAGCAGTACTTC

D: .
length: 16
J: TRBJ2-3
V: TRBV20-1
size: few
CDR3: CSAREWGRIYTDTQYF
DNA: TGCAGTGCTAGAGAATGGGGGCGGATCTACACAGATACGCAGTATTTT

D: .
length: 13
J: TRBJ1-1
V: TRBV27
size: .
CDR3: CASSLMGEKEAFF
DNA: TGTGCCAGCAGTTTAATGGGGGAAAAGGAAGCTTTCTTT

D: TRBD2
length: 17
J: TRBJ2-1
V: TRBV9
size: .
CDR3: CASSVAPGLWAPEEQFF
DNA: TGTGCCAGCAGCGTTGCGCCGGGACTATGGGCCCCCGAGGAGCAGTTCTTC

D: .
length: 10
J: TRBJ1-1
V: TRBV29-1
size: few
CDR3: CSVEETEAFF
DNA: TGCAGCGTTGAAGAGACGGAAGCTTTCTTT

D: .
length: 15
J: TRBJ1-5
V: TRBV24-1
size: .
CDR3: CATSDSSGGNQPQHF
DNA: TGTGCCACCAGTGATTCGTCCGGGGGCAATCAGCCCCAGCATTTT

D: TRBD1
length: 17
J: TRBJ2-2
V: TRBV24-1
size: .
CDR3: CATSGFRTGANTGELFF
DNA: TGTGCCACCAGTGGATTCCGTACAGGGGCGAACACCGGGGAGCTGTTTTTT

D: TRBD2
length: 15
J: TRBJ2-3
V: TRBV9
size: few
CDR3: CASSTSGASTDTQYF
DNA: TGTGCCAGCAGCACAAGCGGGGCTAGCACAGATACGCAGTATTTT

D: .
length: 15
J: TRBJ2-4
V: TRBV7-2
size: many
CDR3: CASSPALARINIQYF
DNA: TGTGCCAGCAGCCCCGCGCTAGCCCGGATTAACATTCAGTACTTC

D: TRBD2
length: 16
J: TRBJ2-7
V: TRBV7-2
size: .
CDR3: CASSLRRIAGSYEQYF
DNA: TGTGCCAGCAGCTTACGGCGAATAGCGGGCTCCTACGAGCAGTACTTC

D: .
length: 14
J: TRBJ2-1
V: TRBV5-1
size: .
CDR3: CASSFNGRANEQFF
DNA: TGCGCCAGCAGCTTCAACGGGCGGGCGAATGAGCAGTTCTTC

D: TRBD1
length: 14
J: TRBJ2-7
V: TRBV28
size: few
CDR3: CASTLDRAIHEQYF
DNA: TGTGCCAGCACCCTGGACAGGGCGATCCACGAGCAGTACTTC

D: TRBD2
length: 17
J: TRBJ2-1
V: TRBV4-1
size: .
CDR3: CASSQDVTSGSYNEQFF
DNA: TGCGCCAGCAGCCAAGATGTGACTAGCGGGTCCTACAATGAGCAGTTCTTC

D: TRBD1
length: 14
J: TRBJ2-1
V: TRBV5-1
size: .
CDR3: CASSWTGGNNEQFF
DNA: TGCGCCAGCAGCTGGACAGGGGGAAACAATGAGCAGTTCTTC

D: TRBD1
length: 14
J: TRBJ1-5
V: TRBV6-5
size: .
CDR3: CASRAGTANQPQHF
DNA: TGTGCCAGCCGGGCCGGGACAGCGAATCAGCCCCAGCATTTT

D: TRBD1
length: 13
J: TRBJ2-7
V: TRBV20-1
size: .
CDR3: CSAVGQGYYEQYF
DNA: TGCAGTGCAGTGGGACAGGGTTACTACGAGCAGTACTTC

D: TRBD2
length: 13
J: TRBJ2-1
V: TRBV12-3/TRBV12-4
size: .
CDR3: CASSSTSRDEQFF
DNA: TGTGCCAGCAGTTCGACTAGCCGGGATGAGCAGTTCTTC

D: TRBD2
length: 17
J: TRBJ2-1
V: TRBV12-5
size: .
CDR3: CASGFPRTSGFPDEQFF
DNA: TGTGCTAGTGGTTTTCCCCGGACTAGCGGGTTTCCGGATGAGCAGTTCTTC

D: .
length: 13
J: TRBJ2-5
V: TRBV27
size: .
CDR3: CASSSNYQETQYF
DNA: TGTGCCAGCAGCTCGAACTACCAAGAGACCCAGTACTTC

D: TRBD2
length: 18
J: TRBJ2-1
V: TRBV7-9
size: .
CDR3: CASSRRLAGGPTYNEQFF
DNA: TGTGCCAGCAGCCGAAGACTAGCGGGAGGGCCGACATACAATGAGCAGTTCTTC

D: .
length: 14
J: TRBJ1-5
V: TRBV19
size: .
CDR3: CASSISGTNQPQHF
DNA: TGTGCCAGTAGTATCTCGGGAACTAATCAGCCCCAGCATTTT

D: .
length: 10
J: TRBJ2-3
V: TRBV2
size: few
CDR3: CASRGGTQYF
DNA: TGTGCCAGCAGGGGGGGTACGCAGTATTTT

D: .
length: 14
J: TRBJ1-5
V: TRBV6-5
size: few
CDR3: CASKQTGGYQPQHF
DNA: TGTGCCAGCAAACAGACAGGAGGATATCAGCCCCAGCATTTT

D: .
length: 11
J: TRBJ1-1
V: TRBV20-1
size: few
CDR3: CSARTTDEAFF
DNA: TGCAGTGCAAGAACGACCGATGAAGCTTTCTTT

D: TRBD2
length: 18
J: TRBJ2-7
V: TRBV5-1
size: .
CDR3: CASSSGLAGGFSYNEQYF
DNA: TGCGCCAGCAGCTCGGGACTAGCGGGAGGCTTCTCCTACAATGAGCAGTACTTC